This T cell receptor (beta chain) is drawn from a study of a mutant IDH1 vaccine in newly diagnosed glioma. Whole-study context: V12 took place at week 35, and V13 at week 47.

Note on this clone: Its antigen is still unknown.

TCRdb's table, derived via immunoSEQ multiplex PCR, lists solely in-frame clones and lacks some. The sample contains 84,000 or so clones, approximately 78% of which appear only once. Stated time point: week 47, end of study. With topical imiquimod, each dose of the vaccine consisted of 300 ug of mutant IDH1 20-mer peptide. The donor cohort comprised cases of new WHO grade 3 or 4 IDH1-mutant, ATRX-lost astrocytoma. Germline CDR1 MGHDK, CDR2 SYGVNS. The J segment lost 1 base and the V segment lost 4 bases, leaving 2 bases of the junction unmatched. The CDR3 consists of 15 residues. V usage is TRBV25-1 and J usage is TRBJ1-4; 8 nucleotides match TRBD1. This TCR was sampled from a man aged 35-49 years with glioma. The sequencing used PBMCs, collected from a glioma patient whose treatment included an IDH1 peptide vaccine. The CDR3 loop reads CASSVGTGTNEKLFF. Written as DNA, the CDR3 is TGTGCCAGCAGTGTCGGGACAGGAACTAATGAAAAACTGTTTTTT.